The 4 T cell receptor beta chains below all came from one sample that was sequenced in a study of CD8 T cell repertoires and HIV-1 epitope variants. Their cognate antigens are unknown. Method: immunoSEQ multiplex PCR; TCRdb's copy keeps in-frame clones and lacks some. The data show around 3,800 clones, with approximately 73% seen just once and approximately 46% held by the top ten. What was sequenced was cultured CD8+ T cells derived from PBMCs. All receptors come from a male donor with HIV.

Only a few counts were recorded for this clone. J is TRBJ2-5 and V is TRBV18; perhaps TRBD2 as D (5 bases). The CDR3 contains 14 residues. The V gene's germline CDR1 is KGHSH and CDR2 LQKENI. The V gene lost 2 bases and the J gene lost 1 base, with 8 bases spanning the gap. CDR3 loop: CASSPGLSQETQYF. The CDR3 nucleotides read TGTGCCAGCTCACCAGGACTTTCCCAAGAGACCCAGTACTTC.

A few counts support this clone. The V gene is TRBV6-5, the J gene TRBJ2-1; D is possibly TRBD1 or TRBD2 (6 bases each). Germline values: CDR1 MNHEY, CDR2 SVGAGI. Trimming pared 5 bases from V and 9 bases from J, leaving 8 bases between. The CDR3 covers 11 residues. The DNA of the CDR3 is TGTGCCAGCAGTGAGGGGGGTGAGCAGTTCTTC. Translating gives CASSEGGEQFF.

This clone was detected only a few times. This chain links TRBV27 with TRBJ2-3, with 12 bases matching TRBD2. J was trimmed by 3 bases and V by 5 bases; bases with no gene match: 6. CDR1 MNHEY and CDR2 SMNVEV come from the germline V gene (reference sequence). The CDR3 is 16 amino acids. The CDR3 bases are TGTGCCAGCAGTCCCAGGACTAGCGGGACTACAGATACGCAGTATTTT. This translates into CASSPRTSGTTDTQYF.

This chain uses TRBV18 with TRBJ2-3, with D perhaps matching TRBD2 (6 bases). The length of the CDR3 is 15 residues. Germline assignment: CDR1 KGHSH and CDR2 LQKENI. Trimming shortened V by 3 bases and J by 3 bases, and 13 bases separated the two germline ends. This chain's CDR3 is CASSPLGEATDTQYF. In DNA, the CDR3 is TGTGCCAGCTCACCGCTGGGGGAGGCTACAGATACGCAGTATTTT. Full variable domain (missing parts from reference TRBV18 and TRBJ2-3): NAGVMQNPRHLVRRRGQEARLRCSPMKGHSHVYWYRQLPEEGLKFMVYLQKENIIDESGMPKERFSAEFPKEGPSILRIQQVVRGDSAAYFCASSPLGEATDTQYFGPGTRLTVL.